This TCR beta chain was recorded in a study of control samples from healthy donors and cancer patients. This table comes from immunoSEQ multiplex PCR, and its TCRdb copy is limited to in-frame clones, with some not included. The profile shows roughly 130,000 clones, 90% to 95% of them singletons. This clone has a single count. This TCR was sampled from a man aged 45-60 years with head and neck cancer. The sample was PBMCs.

The CDR3 region is CATYRGSYEQYF. In DNA, the CDR3 is TGTGCCACCTACAGGGGCTCCTACGAGCAGTACTTC. V usage is TRBV24-1 and J usage is TRBJ2-7; 7 positions agree with TRBD1. The CDR3 consists of 12 residues. The trim removed 9 bases at V and 0 bases at J, leaving 1 base unmatched. CDR1 KGHDR and CDR2 SFDVKD come from the germline V gene.